This TCR beta chain was documented in a study of regulatory T cells in long-lasting Graves disease. HTBI primers from iRepertoire and Arm-PCR of CDR3 regions yielded the TCR beta libraries. MiXCR, applied by TCRdb to the multiplex PCR reads, yields one record per CDR3 protein. The sample has 350,000 to 450,000 distinct CDR3 sequences, around 17% seen once. The CDR3 contains 15 residues. Germline CDR1 and CDR2: SGHTA and FQGNSA. Trimming took off 1 base at V and 12 bases at J, with 19 bases between the two ends. The time point here: newly diagnosed GD, antithyroid drugs for less than 3 months. Following extraction of RNA from PBMCs, that RNA was used to make the TCR library. These sequences were also reported in another study, on T cells in Graves' hyperthyroidism and ophthalmopathy. That work contributes: The HTBI set primed first-round TCR CDR3 RT-PCR.

The clonotype originates from a man aged 40-50 years with Graves disease. V usage is TRBV7-2 and J usage is TRBJ2-1; D uncertain. Sequenced here: peripheral blood mononuclear cells (PBMCs), sampled at new diagnosis, from a patient treated with antithyroid drugs. CDR3: CASSLDRAASLGQFF. In DNA, the CDR3 is TGTGCCAGCAGCTTAGATAGGGCAGCCTCGTTGGGGCAGTTCTTC.